This record covers a single TCR beta chain. A single record per CDR3 protein comes from TCRdb applying MiXCR to the 5' RACE reads. The sample lists about 200,000 distinct CDR3 sequences; roughly 24% were seen once. The CDR3 totals 16 residues. CDR1 is DFQATT and CDR2 is SNEGSKA in the germline V gene (reference sequence). V lost 5 bases to trimming and J lost 7 bases; unmatched junction nucleotides: 14. This entry is derived from a study of CD8 T cells in ankylosing spondylitis. The specimen was blood, either unsorted or a sorted T cell fraction (not recorded which). The TCR sequence derives from a male donor with ankylosing spondylitis or in good health (not recorded which). The chain carries TRBV20-1 and TRBJ2-1; 10 bases fit TRBD2. The CDR3 sequence: CSAPVGGAGGGNEQFF. Here the CDR3 DNA reads TGCAGTGCTCCGGTAGGGGGAGCGGGAGGGGGGAATGAGCAGTTCTTC.